A single sample is the source of the 23 T cell receptor beta chains below, sequenced in a study of shared clonotypes between healthy human individuals. Naive CD8 isolation took CD45RO-negative cells positively selected for CCR7 and excluded terminally differentiated effector memory CD45RA+ cells. Sequenced by immunoSEQ multiplex PCR; TCRdb stores in-frame clones only, minus some. The sample records about 2.1 million clones, 85% to 95% being singletons. Sequences were obtained from naive CD8+ T cells from PBMCs. These receptors all stem from a man younger than 35 in good health. Some clones in this sample may be carry-over from other donors' samples.

This sequence joins TRBV5-1 and TRBJ2-5; no clear D gene. The CDR3 has 16 residues. The germline V gene has CDR1 SGHRS and CDR2 YFSETQ. The V and J ends lost 2 bases and 2 bases respectively, with 16 bases between them. The CDR3 protein is CASSFGFPPVQETQYF. DNA of the CDR3: TGCGCCAGCAGCTTTGGTTTCCCGCCAGTTCAAGAGACCCAGTACTTC.

This sequence joins TRBV2 and TRBJ1-2; D not certain. The CDR3 loop spans 11 amino acids. In germline, CDR1 is SNHLY, CDR2 FYNNEI. V was cut by 10 bases and J by 0 bases, with 6 bases left in between. CDR3 nucleotide sequence: TGTGCCACCAAGGCTAACTATGGCTACACCTTC. This translates into CATKANYGYTF.

The sample holds a few counts of this clone. The chain has TRBV21-1 and TRBJ1-1. TRBV21-1 is shown as a pseudogene. The CDR3 is made up of 14 amino acids. CDR3 sequence (DNA): TGTGCCAGCAGCAAGAGCCCGAAGAACACTGAAGCTTTCTTT. Translated: CASSKSPKNTEAFF.

On this clone: Other DNA sequences in this specimen translate into the identical CDR3. V gene TRBV28 combines with J gene TRBJ2-1, with 9 bases lining up with TRBD2. The length of the CDR3 is 16 residues. The germline gives CDR1 MDHEN, CDR2 SYDVKM. Trimming took 0 bases from V and 3 from J; bases not matched to a gene: 3. The CDR3, as DNA: TGTGCCAGCAGTTTATGGGCGGGAGGGGACTACAATGAGCAGTTCTTC. Translated: CASSLWAGGDYNEQFF. The whole variable domain, remainder taken from reference TRBV28 and TRBJ2-1, is DVKVTQSSRYLVKRTGEKVFLECVQDMDHENMFWYRQDPGLGLRLIYFSYDVKMKEKGDIPEGYSVSREKKERFSLILESASTNQTSMYLCASSLWAGGDYNEQFFGPGTRLTVL.

The chain combines TRBV7-6 with TRBJ2-2, with D perhaps matching TRBD1 (7 bases). The CDR3 is made up of 16 amino acids. CDR1 and CDR2 from the germline V gene are SGHVS and FNYEAQ. Trimming pared 8 bases from V and 4 bases from J, leaving 20 bases between. CDR3 loop: CASQDGGTDPTGELFF. The CDR3 bases are TGTGCCAGCCAGGATGGAGGGACAGATCCCACCGGGGAGCTGTTTTTT.

The chain employs TRBV27 and TRBJ2-1; 9 nucleotides align to TRBD2. Germline V gene data show CDR1 as MNHEY and CDR2 as SMNVEV (reference sequence). With 5 bases clipped from V and 7 bases from J, the junction kept 12 bases outside the gene matches. The CDR3 totals 16 residues. The DNA for the CDR3 is TGTGCCAGCAGTCATAAAAGCGGGAGGCTTTTGAATGAGCAGTTCTTC. Protein: CASSHKSGRLLNEQFF.

This chain uses TRBV19 with TRBJ2-1, with a tentative D call TRBD1 (5 bases). CDR3 length: 13 amino acids. The ends were cut back, 3 bases at V and 5 bases at J, with 8 bases in the middle. The germline V gene has CDR1 LNHDA and CDR2 SQIVND (reference sequence). The CDR3 region is CASSIRAHNEQFF. The CDR3 region has the DNA TGTGCCAGTAGTATCAGGGCTCACAATGAGCAGTTCTTC.

J is TRBJ2-2 and V is TRBV5-1; the match to TRBD2 covers 9 bases. Germline-derived CDR1 and CDR2 are SGHRS and YFSETQ. With V trimmed by 4 bases and J by 5 bases, 3 bases remained unmatched. The length of the CDR3 is 14 residues. The CDR3 here is CASSPLAGTGELFF. CDR3 DNA: TGCGCCAGCAGCCCACTAGCGGGTACCGGGGAGCTGTTTTTT.

V usage is TRBV4-1 and J usage is TRBJ1-1; D is unresolved. The CDR3 is 17 residues long. The V end lost 4 bases, the J end lost 4 bases, and 22 bases lay between the germline ends. Germline V gene data show CDR1 as MGHRA and CDR2 as YSYEKL. This chain's CDR3 is CASSPRSRAPLGTEAFF. CDR3 DNA: TGCGCCAGCAGCCCCCGGTCAAGGGCCCCCTTGGGCACTGAAGCTTTCTTT.

The chain joins TRBV11-2 to TRBJ1-1, with D possibly being TRBD1 (5 bases). Trimming removed 1 base at V and 0 bases at J, with 18 bases between. This CDR3 spans 18 amino acids. The germline V gene has CDR1 SGHAT and CDR2 FQNNGV. CDR3 nucleotide sequence: TGTGCCAGCAGCTTAGGGTTTGGGCAGGGTCGGCTGAACACTGAAGCTTTCTTT. Translating it yields CASSLGFGQGRLNTEAFF.

V gene TRBV28 combines with J gene TRBJ1-2; D not certain. This CDR3 region has 14 residues. V lost 5 bases and J lost 7, with 17 bases in between. Per germline, CDR1 MDHEN and CDR2 SYDVKM. CDR3 protein: CASSAGPIHIGYTF. DNA of the CDR3: TGTGCCAGCAGTGCGGGTCCCATACATATTGGCTACACCTTC.

This chain joins TRBV6-4 and TRBJ2-5, with D perhaps TRBD1 (5 bases). Trimming removed 6 bases at V and 1 base at J, with 12 bases between. CDR3 length: 14 amino acids. Germline assignment: CDR1 MRHNA and CDR2 SNTAGT. The CDR3 nucleotides read TGTGCCAGCAGCCCGACAGCCCGCCAAGAGACCCAGTACTTC. Amino acids: CASSPTARQETQYF.

The gene calls are TRBV7-9 and TRBJ2-1; tentatively, D is TRBD1 (6 bases). The CDR3 contains 14 residues. CDR1 and CDR2 (germline): SEHNR, FQNEAQ (reference sequence). The ends were cut back, 3 bases at V and 2 bases at J, with 8 bases in the middle. The CDR3 here is CASSFTGPYNEQFF. The CDR3 nucleotides read TGTGCCAGCAGCTTTACAGGGCCCTACAATGAGCAGTTCTTC.

The genes are TRBV19 and TRBJ1-2; D is possibly TRBD1 (6 bases). Germline values: CDR1 LNHDA, CDR2 SQIVND (reference sequence). The length of the CDR3 is 15 residues. The V end was cut by 3 bases, the J end by 1 base, with 12 bases between. CDR3 coding DNA: TGTGCCAGTAGTATCGGACCAGGGGTTAACTATGGCTACACCTTC. Its translation: CASSIGPGVNYGYTF.

The gene calls are TRBV29-1 and TRBJ2-2; D gene ambiguous. This CDR3 has 12 residues. Trimming shortened V by 6 bases and J by 4 bases, and 9 bases separated the two germline ends. CDR1 SQVTM and CDR2 ANQGSEA come from the germline V gene. CDR3 residues: CSVMAGTGELFF. The CDR3 nucleotides read TGCAGCGTCATGGCCGGCACCGGGGAGCTGTTTTTT.

This chain joins TRBV11-1 and TRBJ2-4, with TRBD1 identical over 7 bases. Trimming cost V 1 base and J 0 bases; bases outside gene matches: 3. This CDR3 is built from 16 residues. Germline V gives CDR1 SGHAT, CDR2 FQDESV (reference sequence). CDR3: CASSLGQGRAKNIQYF. The CDR3 DNA reads TGTGCCAGCAGCTTAGGACAGGGCCGAGCCAAAAACATTCAGTACTTC.

CDR3 sequence reads: CAITSGGLGTGELFF. The CDR3 DNA sequence: TGTGCCATCACCAGTGGCGGCTTGGGCACCGGGGAGCTGTTTTTT. The chain links TRBV10-3 to TRBJ2-2; D unresolved. The CDR3 runs to 15 residues. Germline-derived CDR1 and CDR2 are ENHRY and SYGVKD. Trimming removed 7 bases from V and 4 bases from J, with 16 bases in between.

The chain employs TRBV29-1 and TRBJ2-3; D assignment may be TRBD1 or TRBD2 (5 bases each). Germline V gives CDR1 SQVTM, CDR2 ANQGSEA. The CDR3 contains 15 residues. Trimming shortened V by 7 bases and J by 0 bases, and 17 bases separated the two germline ends. DNA for the CDR3: TGCAGCGCCCAATACGGGACCGTTAGCACAGATACGCAGTATTTT. Protein sequence: CSAQYGTVSTDTQYF.

This clone was seen a single time. The V call is TRBV7-9, the J call TRBJ2-7; D gene uncertain. Trimming stripped 6 bases from V and 2 bases from J, with 14 bases between. Germline CDR1 reads SEHNR; CDR2 reads FQNEAQ (reference sequence). CDR3 size: 14 residues. The CDR3 nucleotides read TGTGCCAGCAGTTTCATCAGTGTCACCTACGAGCAGTACTTC. The encoded protein is CASSFISVTYEQYF. The full variable domain, rest sourced from reference TRBV7-9 and TRBJ2-7, is DTGVSQNPRHKITKRGQNVTFRCDPISEHNRLYWYRQTLGQGPEFLTYFQNEAQLEKSRLLSDRFSAERPKGSFSTLEIQRTEQGDSAMYLCASSFISVTYEQYFGPGTRLTVT.

V gene TRBV5-1 combines with J gene TRBJ1-4; the match to TRBD1 covers 9 bases. The junction had 12 bases not matched to a gene; V was cut back by 7 bases and J by 8 bases. The CDR3 sequence is 15 residues long. Germline assignment: CDR1 SGHRS and CDR2 YFSETQ. CDR3 in DNA: TGCGCCAGCGCTAGAGGGACAGGGTATGTCGAAAAACTGTTTTTT. It specifies CASARGTGYVEKLFF.

CDR3 nucleotide sequence: TGTGCCACCAGCCAAACTCCGGGACTGGGTCCTTACGAGCAGTACTTC. Protein sequence: CATSQTPGLGPYEQYF. J is TRBJ2-7 and V is TRBV15; possible D gene TRBD2, 6 bases. CDR1 is LNHNV and CDR2 is YYDKDF in the germline V gene (reference sequence). The CDR3 is 16 residues long. V lost 5 bases and J 4 bases, leaving 21 bases between the germline ends.

This clone came up once. This chain connects TRBV10-3 to TRBJ2-1; 7 nucleotides line up with TRBD1. With 11 bases clipped from V and 10 bases from J, the junction kept 8 bases outside the gene matches. The CDR3 totals 11 residues. Per germline, CDR1 ENHRY and CDR2 SYGVKD. CDR3: CAAGPGQEQFF. Written as DNA, the CDR3 is TGTGCCGCAGGACCGGGACAGGAGCAGTTCTTC.

V is TRBV18 and J is TRBJ2-7, with unresolved D. This CDR3 is 14 amino acids long. Germline V gene lookup returns CDR1 KGHSH and CDR2 LQKENI. Trimming took 4 bases from V and 7 from J, leaving 17 bases between them. CDR3 residues: CASSHPRASLEQYF. CDR3 DNA sequence: TGTGCCAGCTCACACCCTCGGGCCTCCTTAGAGCAGTACTTC.